This T cell receptor (beta chain) came from a study of cytomegalovirus exposure and HLA in healthy donors. Points from the study as a whole: Certain indistinguishable V segments, among them TRBV6-2 and TRBV6-3, were excluded.

A word on this clone: Its antigen is undetermined.

The PCR employed 60 Vbeta primers together with 13 Jbeta primers. Sequencing used immunoSEQ multiplex PCR; TCRdb keeps in-frame clones, though not all of them. The sample includes about 220,000 clones, approximately 88% seen only once; the top ten take more than 0.6%. The germline V and J ends were trimmed by 0 bases and 7 bases, with 10 bases remaining between them. CDR3 length: 13 amino acids. Germline loops: CDR1 SGHRS, CDR2 YFSETQ. The source is a boy aged 2-9 years in good health and CMV-seronegative. The specimen sequenced was PBMCs. This chain connects TRBV5-1 to TRBJ1-2; a possible D gene is TRBD1 (5 bases). CDR3 nucleotide sequence: TGCGCCAGCAGCTTGGCCTACAGGTCTGGCTACACCTTC. The encoded protein is CASSLAYRSGYTF.